This T cell receptor beta chain was retrieved from a study of T cell responses to AZD1222 COVID-19 vaccine. This CDR3 has 13 amino acids. The germline V gene has CDR1 MDHEN and CDR2 SYDVKM. Trimming shortened V by 7 bases and J by 7 bases, and 14 bases separated the two germline ends. The method was immunoSEQ multiplex PCR; TCRdb's version includes in-frame clones alone and lacks a portion of them. The sample includes 80,000 to 95,000 clones, roughly 90% seen only once; the top ten take around 5.1%. The V gene is TRBV28, the J gene TRBJ2-4, with D tentatively TRBD1 or TRBD2 (7 bases each). The sample in question was peripheral blood, obtained on day 0 of MenACWY control vaccination. The source is an adult in good health. The CDR3 nucleotides read TGTGCCAGCAAGGGTCAGGGGGGGAACATTCAGTACTTC. Translating gives CASKGQGGNIQYF. The full variable domain, in which reference TRBV28 and TRBJ2-4 provide the parts outside the CDR3, is DVKVTQSSRYLVKRTGEKVFLECVQDMDHENMFWYRQDPGLGLRLIYFSYDVKMKEKGDIPEGYSVSREKKERFSLILESASTNQTSMYLCASKGQGGNIQYFGAGTRLSVL.